The clone carrying this T cell receptor beta chain turned up a few times. Its target is not known. A much larger clone sits a single nucleotide away, making a read error possible. These data are taken from a study of metastatic and nonmetastatic thyroid tumors. The wider study: Where malignant and benign thyroid patients were concerned, repertoires were compared across blood and tumor or nodule tissue.

V lost 8 bases and J lost 4, with 9 bases in between. This CDR3 spans 11 amino acids. From germline, CDR1 is MNHNS and CDR2 SASEGT. All patients were treatment-naive before thyroid surgery. General study results and limits: Reported TCR beta diversity, measured in blood and tumor, was significantly higher for malignant thyroid tumors than for benign nodules.

In the authors' workflow: Clinicopathological groups of papillary thyroid cancer showed CDR3 differences that were used to build a distant-metastasis classifier. TCRdb called clones again from the PCR reads with MiXCR. The V and J calls come from TCRdb's annotation, not from the publication. The data show some 38,000 clones, 13% seen once. Sample: blood. The sequence derives from a female donor with papillary thyroid cancer or a benign thyroid nodule (not recorded which). Some clones in this sample may be carry-over from other donors' samples. The chain recombines TRBV6-1 with TRBJ2-7; no firm D call. In nucleotides, the CDR3 is TGTGCCAGCTGTACATTTTACGAGCAGTACTTC. It encodes CASCTFYEQYF.